This T cell receptor beta chain was sequenced during a study of control samples from healthy donors and cancer patients. The table came from immunoSEQ multiplex PCR; TCRdb's copy has only in-frame clones and leaves some out. Of more than 140,000 clones listed, under 95% are singletons. Germline values: CDR1 SQVTM, CDR2 ANQGSEA. The ends were cut back, 0 bases at V and 4 bases at J, with 6 bases in the middle. The CDR3 spans 13 residues. The chain carries TRBV29-1 and TRBJ1-4; D uncertain. The sequenced sample was blood. This clonotype originated in a man aged 18-30 years in good health. CDR3 sequence reads: CSVEDSFNEKLFF. CDR3 DNA: TGCAGCGTTGAAGATTCCTTTAATGAAAAACTGTTTTTT.